This T cell receptor beta chain was captured in a study of OX40 agonist ivuxolimab in advanced cancers. About the research overall: A partial response was reached by three patients: one with hepatocellular carcinoma and two with cutaneous melanoma. Notes on the study in general: Dose levels from 0.1 to 3.0 mg/kg saw CD4+ and CD8+ blood T cells expand clonally by week 6.

A word on this clone: No antigen is known for it.

There are 14 residues in the CDR3. Germline assignment: CDR1 SNHLY and CDR2 FYNNEI. Trimming pared 4 bases from V and 0 bases from J, leaving 7 bases between. Sequenced by immunoSEQ multiplex PCR; TCRdb stores in-frame clones only, minus some. The data show 57,000 or so clones, approximately 86% seen once. This receptor was taken from an adult with an advanced solid tumor such as melanoma, head and neck, liver or kidney cancer. The input for sequencing was CD4+ or CD8+ T cells sorted from blood, taken in a trial of the OX40 agonist ivuxolimab. The rearrangement links TRBV2 to TRBJ1-3; no clear D gene. The CDR3 coding sequence is TGTGCCAGCAGTGGAGGGAGCTCTGGAAACACCATATATTTT. Protein sequence: CASSGGSSGNTIYF.